These T cell receptor beta chains were read from a single sample in a study of beta chain features in type 1 diabetes. Profiled with immunoSEQ multiplex PCR; TCRdb holds only in-frame clones, not every one. The data show hundreds of thousands of clones, about 14% seen once. Sequencing was performed on naive CD4+ T cells from blood. These receptors were collected from a young man in good health. Both conserved end residues are part of each CDR3. A D gene is named only where the DNA matches it firmly. Expanded clones get a size class; other rows say once, few or many, or leave the size out.

V gene	CDR3 length	clone size	D gene	J gene	CDR3 protein	CDR3 DNA
TRBV2	12	few	-	TRBJ2-3	CASRGWSDTQYF	TGTGCCAGCAGGGGATGGTCAGATACGCAGTATTTT
TRBV9	15	-	-	TRBJ2-1	CASSVGGKGHNEQFF	TGTGCCAGCAGCGTAGGTGGAAAGGGGCACAATGAGCAGTTCTTC
TRBV7-9	16	few	-	TRBJ2-6	CASSLSAVSGANVLTF	TGTGCCAGCAGCTTATCGGCTGTCTCTGGGGCCAACGTCCTGACTTTC
TRBV6-5	16	-	TRBD1	TRBJ2-1	CASSYSWTGGGNEQFF	TGTGCCAGCAGTTACTCTTGGACAGGGGGAGGAAATGAGCAGTTCTTC
TRBV7-9	16	-	TRBD1	TRBJ1-1	CASTTRDSRPATEAFF	TGTGCCAGCACCACCCGGGACAGCCGGCCCGCTACCGAAGCTTTCTTT
TRBV7-2	15	few	-	TRBJ1-2	CASSSQDGDPNGYTF	TGTGCCAGCAGCTCACAGGACGGAGATCCCAATGGCTACACCTTC
TRBV7-2	15	few	-	TRBJ2-7	CASSPTAGVSYEQYF	TGTGCCAGCAGCCCAACGGCAGGGGTGAGCTACGAGCAGTACTTC
TRBV9	12	few	-	TRBJ1-2	CASSVTGNGYTF	TGTGCCAGCAGCGTTACAGGGAATGGCTACACCTTC
TRBV4-2	16	-	TRBD1	TRBJ1-2	CASSRITGQGNYGYTF	TGTGCCAGCAGCCGGATCACCGGACAGGGGAACTATGGCTACACCTTC
TRBV4-3	15	-	-	TRBJ2-5	CASSQDLHRQETQYF	TGCGCCAGCAGCCAAGATCTTCACAGACAAGAGACCCAGTACTTC
TRBV9	19	-	TRBD2	TRBJ2-3	CASSVVGVAGGASTDTQYF	TGTGCCAGCAGCGTAGTCGGGGTAGCGGGAGGCGCTAGCACAGATACGCAGTATTTT
TRBV30	13	-	-	TRBJ1-1	CAWSGRTNTEAFF	TGTGCCTGGAGCGGTAGGACGAACACTGAAGCTTTCTTT
TRBV4-3	16	-	TRBD2	TRBJ2-5	CASSQEAGGLQETQYF	TGCGCCAGCAGCCAAGAAGCGGGGGGGCTTCAAGAGACCCAGTACTTC
TRBV6-6	11	-	-	TRBJ2-1	CASSRGNEQFF	TGTGCCAGCAGTCGGGGTAATGAGCAGTTCTTC
TRBV7-9	15	-	TRBD1	TRBJ2-1	CASSPPDRNHNEQFF	TGTGCCAGCAGCCCACCGGACAGGAACCACAATGAGCAGTTCTTC
TRBV15	12	few	-	TRBJ1-2	CATSREGYGYTF	TGTGCCACCAGCAGAGAGGGTTATGGCTACACCTTC
TRBV29-1	14	-	TRBD1	TRBJ1-2	CSGRDRGPNYGYTF	TGCAGCGGCCGGGACAGGGGCCCTAACTATGGCTACACCTTC
TRBV5-4	13	few	-	TRBJ2-5	CASSLVRGETQYF	TGTGCCAGCAGCTTAGTCAGGGGTGAGACCCAGTACTTC
TRBV30	14	-	TRBD1	TRBJ1-1	CAWATVQGRGEAFF	TGTGCCTGGGCCACTGTACAGGGGCGCGGGGAAGCTTTCTTT
TRBV7-9	12	few	-	TRBJ2-5	CASSQGEETQYF	TGTGCCAGCAGCCAAGGGGAAGAGACCCAGTACTTC
TRBV7-9	14	few	TRBD1	TRBJ1-2	CASSLGQGAYGYTF	TGTGCCAGCAGCTTGGGACAGGGGGCCTATGGCTACACCTTC
TRBV27	15	few	TRBD2	TRBJ2-3	CASSYLAGGTDTQYF	TGTGCCAGCAGTTACCTAGCGGGGGGGACAGATACGCAGTATTTT
TRBV25-1	16	few	TRBD1	TRBJ1-1	CASSPGDRVSGTEAFF	TGTGCCAGCAGTCCTGGGGACAGGGTGTCGGGCACTGAAGCTTTCTTT
TRBV5-1	12	few	-	TRBJ2-1	CASSQTLVEQFF	TGCGCCAGCAGCCAAACCCTAGTGGAGCAGTTCTTC
TRBV28	14	-	-	TRBJ1-4	CASSKRGGGEKLFF	TGTGCCAGCTCAAAACGCGGGGGCGGTGAAAAACTGTTTTTT
TRBV2	14	few	-	TRBJ2-3	CASKTGSSTDTQYF	TGTGCCAGCAAGACGGGCAGTAGCACAGATACGCAGTATTTT
TRBV30	12	-	-	TRBJ1-2	CAWSTQPYGYTF	TGTGCCTGGAGTACACAGCCCTATGGCTACACCTTC
TRBV10-3	13	few	-	TRBJ1-3	CAIGYISGNTIYF	TGTGCCATCGGGTATATCTCTGGAAACACCATATATTTT
TRBV4-3	16	few	TRBD2	TRBJ2-3	CASSQDFGGGTDTQYF	TGCGCCAGCAGCCAAGATTTTGGCGGGGGGACAGATACGCAGTATTTT
TRBV7-2	14	few	-	TRBJ2-7	CASSLVEGSYEQYF	TGTGCCAGCAGCTTAGTTGAGGGGTCCTACGAGCAGTACTTC
TRBV5-4	15	-	-	TRBJ2-6	CASSLGGPGANVLTF	TGTGCCAGCAGCTTAGGGGGGCCTGGGGCCAACGTCCTGACTTTC
TRBV7-9	17	-	TRBD1	TRBJ1-6	CASSSQGVQHPNSPLHF	TGTGCCAGCAGTTCCCAGGGGGTTCAGCACCCTAATTCACCCCTCCACTTT
TRBV9	17	few	-	TRBJ2-5	CASSVDVGLGLMETQYF	TGTGCCAGCAGCGTAGATGTGGGGCTGGGGCTGATGGAGACCCAGTACTTC
TRBV4-1	15	-	-	TRBJ1-2	CASRLPGATNYGYTF	TGCGCCAGCAGGCTCCCCGGCGCTACTAACTATGGCTACACCTTC
TRBV5-1	16	-	TRBD1	TRBJ2-5	CASSPYRGRRQETQYF	TGCGCCAGCAGCCCCTACAGGGGGCGCCGCCAAGAGACCCAGTACTTC
TRBV14	15	-	-	TRBJ2-2	CASSFSRGTTGELFF	TGTGCCAGCAGCTTTTCCCGGGGCACCACCGGGGAGCTGTTTTTT
TRBV7-2	19	-	-	TRBJ1-5	CASSLSRTKGTGGNQPQHF	TGTGCCAGCAGCTTATCCCGGACTAAGGGTACGGGTGGCAATCAGCCCCAGCATTTT
TRBV7-2	16	few	-	TRBJ1-2	CASSLDSGGELYGYTF	TGTGCCAGCAGCTTAGATTCGGGAGGGGAACTCTATGGCTACACCTTC
TRBV29-1	14	-	-	TRBJ1-5	CSFVVGGSNQPQHF	TGCAGCTTTGTTGTGGGAGGAAGCAATCAGCCCCAGCATTTT
TRBV4-1	15	few	-	TRBJ1-4	CASSQDGGGNEKLFF	TGCGCCAGCAGCCAAGACGGAGGGGGAAATGAAAAACTGTTTTTT
TRBV4-3	14	-	-	TRBJ1-2	CASSQDETVGGYTF	TGCGCCAGCAGCCAAGATGAGACTGTGGGTGGCTACACCTTC
TRBV5-6	13	few	-	TRBJ1-2	CASSPYPGGGYTF	TGTGCCAGCAGCCCCTATCCGGGAGGTGGCTACACCTTC
TRBV30	15	-	-	TRBJ2-1	CAWSVLGTAYNEQFF	TGTGCCTGGAGTGTACTTGGGACTGCCTACAATGAGCAGTTCTTC
TRBV28	12	-	-	TRBJ2-5	CASGKKELTQYF	TGTGCCAGCGGTAAGAAGGAGCTGACCCAGTACTTC
TRBV30	14	-	TRBD2	TRBJ2-1	CAWMEVAGPSEQFF	TGTGCCTGGATGGAAGTAGCGGGTCCGTCAGAGCAGTTCTTC
TRBV5-1	15	-	-	TRBJ1-4	CASSSRRGTNEKLFF	TGCGCCAGCAGCTCCCGCCGGGGTACCAATGAAAAACTGTTTTTT
TRBV9	15	few	TRBD2	TRBJ2-1	CASSVDAGGPDEQFF	TGTGCCAGCAGCGTAGATGCGGGAGGGCCGGATGAGCAGTTCTTC
TRBV10-3	15	few	-	TRBJ2-3	CAIKSGRAKTDTQYF	TGTGCCATCAAATCCGGTAGGGCAAAGACAGATACGCAGTATTTT
TRBV7-6	15	few	TRBD1	TRBJ1-2	CASSPGTEANYGYTF	TGTGCCAGCAGCCCCGGGACAGAGGCTAACTATGGCTACACCTTC
TRBV4-1	15	-	-	TRBJ1-2	CASSQAPGADYGYTF	TGCGCCAGCAGCCAAGCCCCGGGGGCAGACTATGGCTACACCTTC
TRBV10-3	14	-	-	TRBJ2-7	CAIRPPAAASEQYF	TGTGCCATCAGGCCCCCCGCCGCAGCGTCCGAGCAGTACTTC
TRBV27	15	-	-	TRBJ2-2	CASSLFSANTGELFF	TGTGCCAGCAGTTTATTCTCTGCGAACACCGGGGAGCTGTTTTTT
TRBV10-3	14	few	-	TRBJ1-4	CAISRDREGEKLFF	TGTGCCATCAGCAGAGACAGAGAGGGCGAAAAACTGTTTTTT
TRBV30	10	-	-	TRBJ1-2	CAWSRIGYTF	TGTGCCTGGAGTCGAATTGGCTACACCTTC
TRBV11-2	14	few	TRBD2	TRBJ2-7	CASSYLTSGHEQYF	TGTGCCAGCAGCTACCTTACTAGCGGCCACGAGCAGTACTTC